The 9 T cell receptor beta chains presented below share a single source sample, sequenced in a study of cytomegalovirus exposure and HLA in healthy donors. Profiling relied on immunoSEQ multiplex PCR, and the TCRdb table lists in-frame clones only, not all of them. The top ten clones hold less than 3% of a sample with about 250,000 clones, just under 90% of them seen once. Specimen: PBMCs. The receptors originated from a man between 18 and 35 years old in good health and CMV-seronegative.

The CDR3 sequence: CASSSAGGGVYEQYF. CDR3 bases: TGTGCCAGCAGTTCCGCGGGGGGTGGAGTATACGAGCAGTACTTC. The rearrangement links TRBV27 to TRBJ2-7; TRBD2 matches at 8 bases. This CDR3 is 15 amino acids long. Germline V lookup: CDR1 MNHEY, CDR2 SMNVEV (reference sequence). The trim removed 4 bases at V and 4 bases at J, leaving 9 bases unmatched.

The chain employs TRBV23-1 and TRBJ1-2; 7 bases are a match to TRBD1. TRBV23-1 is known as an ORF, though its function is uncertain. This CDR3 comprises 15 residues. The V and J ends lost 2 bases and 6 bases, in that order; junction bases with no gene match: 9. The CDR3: CASSQLRDSSNGYTF. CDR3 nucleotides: TGCGCCAGCAGTCAACTCCGGGACAGCAGTAATGGCTACACCTTC.

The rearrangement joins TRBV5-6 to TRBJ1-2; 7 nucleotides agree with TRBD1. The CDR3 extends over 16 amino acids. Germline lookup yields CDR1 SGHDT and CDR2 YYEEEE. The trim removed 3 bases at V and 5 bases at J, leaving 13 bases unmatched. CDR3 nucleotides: TGTGCCAGCAGCTGGGCCTCGACAGGGATGTTATATGGCTACACCTTC. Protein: CASSWASTGMLYGYTF.

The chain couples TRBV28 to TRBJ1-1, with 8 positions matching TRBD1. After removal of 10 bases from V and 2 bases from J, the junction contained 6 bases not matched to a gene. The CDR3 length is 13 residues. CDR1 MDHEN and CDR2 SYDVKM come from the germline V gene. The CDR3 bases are TGTGCCATCCTTGACAGGGGTAACACTGAAGCTTTCTTT. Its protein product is CAILDRGNTEAFF. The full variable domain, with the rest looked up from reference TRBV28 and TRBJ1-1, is DVKVTQSSRYLVKRTGEKVFLECVQDMDHENMFWYRQDPGLGLRLIYFSYDVKMKEKGDIPEGYSVSREKKERFSLILESASTNQTSMYLCAILDRGNTEAFFGQGTRLTVV.

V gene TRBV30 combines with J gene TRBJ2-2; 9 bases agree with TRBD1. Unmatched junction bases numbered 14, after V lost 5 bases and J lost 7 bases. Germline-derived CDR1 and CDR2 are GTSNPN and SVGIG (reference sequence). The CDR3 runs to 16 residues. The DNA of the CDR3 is TGTGCCTGGGCCGATTCCGGGACAGGGAGAAACGGGGAGCTGTTTTTT. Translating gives CAWADSGTGRNGELFF.

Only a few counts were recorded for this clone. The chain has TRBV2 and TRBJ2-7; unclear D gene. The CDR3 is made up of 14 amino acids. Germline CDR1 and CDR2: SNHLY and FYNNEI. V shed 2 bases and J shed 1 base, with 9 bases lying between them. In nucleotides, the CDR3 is TGTGCCAGCAGTGAATTGGGCCAATCCTACGAGCAGTACTTC. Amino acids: CASSELGQSYEQYF.

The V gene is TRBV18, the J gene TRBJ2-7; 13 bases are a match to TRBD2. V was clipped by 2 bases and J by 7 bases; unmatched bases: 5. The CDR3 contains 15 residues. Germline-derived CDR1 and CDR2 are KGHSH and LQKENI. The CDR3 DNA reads TGTGCCAGCTCACCAGGACTAGCGGGAGTGGAGGAGCAGTACTTC. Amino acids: CASSPGLAGVEEQYF. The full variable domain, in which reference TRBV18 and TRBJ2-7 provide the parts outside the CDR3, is NAGVMQNPRHLVRRRGQEARLRCSPMKGHSHVYWYRQLPEEGLKFMVYLQKENIIDESGMPKERFSAEFPKEGPSILRIQQVVRGDSAAYFCASSPGLAGVEEQYFGPGTRLTVT.

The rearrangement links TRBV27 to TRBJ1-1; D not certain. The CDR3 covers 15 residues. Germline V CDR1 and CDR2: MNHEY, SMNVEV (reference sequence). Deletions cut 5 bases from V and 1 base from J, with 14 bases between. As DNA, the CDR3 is TGTGCCAGCAGTCTCAACCCGACGGGGAACACTGAAGCTTTCTTT. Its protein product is CASSLNPTGNTEAFF.

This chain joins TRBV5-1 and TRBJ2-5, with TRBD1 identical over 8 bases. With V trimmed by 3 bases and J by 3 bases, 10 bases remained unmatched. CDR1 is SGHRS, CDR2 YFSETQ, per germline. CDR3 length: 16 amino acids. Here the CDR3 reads CASSSAGTGKEETQYF. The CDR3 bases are TGCGCCAGCAGCTCGGCCGGGACAGGCAAAGAAGAGACCCAGTACTTC.